A single sample is the source of the 29 T cell receptor beta chains below, sequenced in a study of T cell repertoires in cytomegalovirus infection. TCRdb independently ran MiXCR on the reads; one entry per CDR3 protein. Among around 540,000 distinct CDR3 sequences listed, about 33% were seen once. The antigens these receptors bind are not known. The input for sequencing was cultured PBMCs, taken from culture after CMV antigen stimulation. The origin of the receptors is a human donor in good health (CMV status not recorded). Some clones in this sample may be carry-over from other donors' samples.

The rearrangement uses TRBV28 and TRBJ2-1; D is unclear. V lost 7 bases and J 0 bases, leaving 13 bases between the germline ends. The CDR3 contains 15 residues. Germline V gene sequence: CDR1 MDHEN, CDR2 SYDVKM. The CDR3 here is CASNLVPGSYNEQFF. DNA of the CDR3: TGTGCCAGCAACCTCGTCCCCGGCTCCTACAATGAGCAGTTCTTC.

This chain joins TRBV3-1 and TRBJ2-1, with D unclear. Trimming removed 3 bases from V and 4 bases from J, with 22 bases in between. This CDR3 contains 18 residues. Looked up from germline, CDR1 is LGHDT and CDR2 is YNNKEL (reference sequence). The CDR3 protein is CASSHVFRSRSVYNEQFF. The DNA of the CDR3 is TGTGCCAGCAGCCATGTTTTCAGGAGTCGCAGTGTTTACAATGAGCAGTTCTTC.

The J gene is TRBJ1-2, the V gene TRBV20-1, with D hard to call. CDR1 is DFQATT and CDR2 is SNEGSKA in the germline V gene (reference sequence). The germline V and J ends were trimmed by 6 bases and 0 bases, with 11 bases remaining between them. The CDR3 length is 13 residues. CDR3 bases: TGCAGTGCCCCACCGAGAACTAACTATGGCTACACCTTC. This codes for CSAPPRTNYGYTF.

The genes are TRBV15 and TRBJ2-3, with 14 bases lining up with TRBD2. J was trimmed by 6 bases and V by 2 bases; bases with no gene match: 13. Germline V gene lookup returns CDR1 LNHNV and CDR2 YYDKDF (reference sequence). The CDR3 is 19 amino acids. The CDR3 sequence: CATSRSMGVGLAGVDTQYF. Written as DNA, the CDR3 is TGTGCCACCAGCAGATCGATGGGGGTGGGACTAGCGGGAGTCGATACGCAGTATTTT.

This clonotype showed up just a few times. The chain combines TRBV5-1 with TRBJ2-7; tentatively, D is TRBD2 (6 bases). The V gene lost 0 bases and the J gene lost 4 bases, with 17 bases spanning the gap. This CDR3 contains 16 residues. The germline V gene encodes CDR1 SGHRS and CDR2 YFSETQ. The CDR3 DNA reads TGCGCCAGCAGCTTGGGGGGGACTTCCTCGCATTACGAGCAGTACTTC. Encoded protein: CASSLGGTSSHYEQYF.

About this clonotype itself: A read error may explain this, as a much larger clone is one base away. Here the CDR3 DNA reads TGTGCCAGCAGCGCCTCTATGACCACAGATACGCAGTATTTT. Residues: CASSASMTTDTQYF. The chain recombines TRBV7-2 with TRBJ2-3; D ambiguous. This CDR3 region has 14 residues. Per germline, CDR1 SGHTA and CDR2 FQGNSA. The germline V and J ends were trimmed by 5 bases and 2 bases, with 11 bases remaining between them.

The rearrangement uses TRBV5-4 and TRBJ2-7; 8 positions agree with TRBD2. This CDR3 has 14 residues. Germline V gene sequence: CDR1 SGHNT, CDR2 YYREEE (reference sequence). Germline trimming cut 4 bases from V and 7 bases from J; bases unmatched to any gene: 10. Here the CDR3 reads CASSPGLASGEQYF. The CDR3 DNA follows: TGTGCCAGCAGCCCCGGACTAGCCTCGGGAGAGCAGTACTTC.

The chain couples TRBV5-1 to TRBJ1-1; 7 nucleotides match TRBD1. J gave up 2 bases and V 7 bases, and 8 bases lay outside the gene matches. Germline V gene lookup returns CDR1 SGHRS and CDR2 YFSETQ. The CDR3 has 14 residues. The CDR3 loop reads CASCRTGSNTEAFF. The CDR3 nucleotides are TGCGCCAGCTGCCGGACAGGCTCTAACACTGAAGCTTTCTTT. Looking up the rest from reference TRBV5-1 and TRBJ1-1 gives the full variable domain: KAGVTQTPRYLIKTRGQQVTLSCSPISGHRSVSWYQQTPGQGLQFLFEYFSETQRNKGNFPGRFSGRQFSNSRSEMNVSTLELGDSALYLCASCRTGSNTEAFFGQGTRLTVV.

This chain connects TRBV4-3 to TRBJ1-1; no reliable D call. Germline values: CDR1 LGHNA, CDR2 YSLEER. This CDR3 spans 14 amino acids. Between the trimmed V and J ends, which lost 1 base and 5 bases, there was a span of 11 bases. As DNA, the CDR3 is TGCGCCAGCAGCCAAGTCCCCGATTCTACTGAAGCTTTCTTT. It is translated as CASSQVPDSTEAFF.

This rearrangement joins TRBV6-2 or TRBV6-3 to TRBJ2-3; no definite D call. The CDR3 covers 13 residues. Germline V CDR1 and CDR2: MNHEY, SVGEGT. V lost 8 bases and J 1 base, leaving 10 bases between the germline ends. CDR3 protein: CASVNYRTDTQYF. The CDR3 nucleotides are TGTGCCAGCGTCAATTACCGCACAGATACGCAGTATTTT.

This clonotype was counted only a few times. This chain joins TRBV6-2 or TRBV6-3 and TRBJ2-1, with 7 bases lining up with TRBD1. The length of the CDR3 is 14 residues. The V gene's germline CDR1 is MNHEY and CDR2 SVGEGT. Trimming took 0 bases from V and 4 from J; bases not matched to a gene: 0. The CDR3 region is CASSYSTGYNEQFF. Written as DNA, the CDR3 is TGTGCCAGCAGTTACTCGACAGGGTACAATGAGCAGTTCTTC.

This chain connects TRBV7-8 to TRBJ2-3, with 9 bases fitting TRBD2. The CDR3 is 16 amino acids. In germline, CDR1 is SGHVS, CDR2 FQNEAQ. V lost 1 base to trimming and J lost 4 bases; unmatched junction nucleotides: 6. Here the CDR3 DNA reads TGTGCCAGCAGCTTAGTAGGTAGCGGGAGTGCAGATACGCAGTATTTT. Its translation: CASSLVGSGSADTQYF.

The rearrangement links TRBV19 to TRBJ1-5; D is ambiguous. Deletions cut 1 base from V and 6 bases from J, with 4 bases between. The CDR3 has 12 amino acids. Germline V gene data show CDR1 as LNHDA and CDR2 as SQIVND (reference sequence). Here the CDR3 DNA reads TGTGCCAGTAGTATAGTCACTCAGCCCCAGCATTTT. Encoded protein: CASSIVTQPQHF.

This rearrangement joins TRBV12-3 or TRBV12-4 to TRBJ2-2, with TRBD1 identical over 8 bases. V gave up 8 bases and J gave up 2 bases; unmatched junction bases: 4. This CDR3 is built from 14 residues. CDR3 DNA: TGTGCCAGCCGTGGGACAGGTAACACCGGGGAGCTGTTTTTT. Translated, it gives CASRGTGNTGELFF.

The J gene is TRBJ2-1, the V gene TRBV20-1; D uncertain. Trimming left V 1 base short and J 1 base short, with 8 bases between. Germline CDR1 is DFQATT and CDR2 is SNEGSKA (reference sequence). This CDR3 comprises 14 residues. The DNA for the CDR3 is TGCAGTGCTAGAGGCGGCGTATCCTACAATGAGCAGTTCTTC. Encoded protein: CSARGGVSYNEQFF.

This clonotype was counted a few times. The chain employs TRBV11-2 and TRBJ2-6; D assignment may be TRBD1 or TRBD2 (5 bases each). The CDR3 loop spans 18 amino acids. Trimming took off 8 bases at V and 0 bases at J, with 20 bases between the two ends. Germline assignment: CDR1 SGHAT and CDR2 FQNNGV. The CDR3 spells CASADPGRSSSGANVLTF. The CDR3 bases are TGTGCCAGCGCAGATCCGGGACGTTCGTCCTCTGGGGCCAACGTCCTGACTTTC.

The gene calls are TRBV6-1 and TRBJ2-7, with 8 bases aligning to TRBD1. The V gene end was trimmed by 6 bases and the J gene end by 6 bases; junction bases not matched to a gene: 10. Germline V gene data show CDR1 as MNHNS and CDR2 as SASEGT. This CDR3 contains 14 residues. In nucleotides, the CDR3 is TGTGCCAGCAGGCGGACAGGGAGAGAAGTCGAGCAGTACTTC. Translated: CASRRTGREVEQYF.

The chain uses TRBV28 and TRBJ2-7, with TRBD1 matching 8 bases. The germline CDR1 and CDR2 sequences are MDHEN and SYDVKM. Losses at the gene ends were 2 bases for V and 3 bases for J; bases not matched to a gene: 6. CDR3 length: 15 residues. As DNA, the CDR3 is TGTGCCAGCAGTTTACAGGACAGGGTTGGCTACGAGCAGTACTTC. It encodes CASSLQDRVGYEQYF.

V usage is TRBV7-8 and J usage is TRBJ2-2, with D perhaps TRBD1 or TRBD2 (5 bases each). Germline CDR1 and CDR2: SGHVS and FQNEAQ. The CDR3 covers 16 residues. Trimming took off 5 bases at V and 9 bases at J, with 22 bases between the two ends. This chain's CDR3 is CASSIGPGRRSRELFF. In DNA form, the CDR3 reads TGTGCCAGCAGCATAGGACCGGGACGGCGGTCCCGGGAGCTGTTTTTT. Supplemented by reference TRBV7-8 and TRBJ2-2, the full variable domain reads GAGVSQSPRYKVAKRGQDVALRCDPISGHVSLFWYQQALGQGPEFLTYFQNEAQLDKSGLPSDRFFAERPEGSVSTLKIQRTQQEDSAVYLCASSIGPGRRSRELFFGEGSRLTVL.

By its share, this clonotype is medium-sized. J is TRBJ1-5 and V is TRBV7-9; the D is unclear. Germline V gene data show CDR1 as SEHNR and CDR2 as FQNEAQ (reference sequence). The CDR3 has 14 amino acids. With 0 bases removed from V and 6 bases from J, the gap between germline ends came to 9 bases. The CDR3 is CASSLAGPVQPQHF. CDR3 DNA: TGTGCCAGCAGCTTAGCAGGGCCAGTTCAGCCCCAGCATTTT.

This clonotype occurred a few times. This sequence joins TRBV10-3 and TRBJ2-3, with D possibly TRBD1 on 6 matching bases. V was pared by 8 bases and J by 6 bases, with 15 bases between. The CDR3 is 13 amino acids. Germline CDR1 reads ENHRY; CDR2 reads SYGVKD. CDR3 in DNA: TGTGCCATCTGGGACCGAGGGGGTGATACGCAGTATTTT. Translation: CAIWDRGGDTQYF.

The chain carries TRBV20-1 and TRBJ2-1; TRBD2 aligns across 9 bases. CDR3 size: 13 residues. V lost 3 bases and J lost 6; bases outside the gene matches: 3. In germline, CDR1 is DFQATT, CDR2 SNEGSKA (reference sequence). This CDR3 reads CSASVAGVNEQFF. In DNA, the CDR3 is TGCAGTGCTAGCGTAGCGGGAGTCAATGAGCAGTTCTTC.

The V gene is TRBV10-3, the J gene TRBJ1-2; a possible D gene is TRBD1 (5 bases). CDR3 length: 12 residues. Trimming removed 1 base at V and 9 bases at J, with 9 bases between. Per germline, CDR1 ENHRY and CDR2 SYGVKD. This chain's CDR3 is CAISELQGSYTF. The CDR3 coding sequence is TGTGCCATCAGTGAGTTGCAGGGTAGCTACACCTTC.

The V call is TRBV7-2, the J call TRBJ2-7, with D possibly being TRBD1 (6 bases). V lost 8 bases and J 2 bases, leaving 13 bases between the germline ends. There are 13 residues in the CDR3. Per germline, CDR1 SGHTA and CDR2 FQGNSA. The CDR3 DNA reads as TGTGCCAGCTCGGACAGTAGTCCCTACGAGCAGTACTTC. Translating it yields CASSDSSPYEQYF.

This chain uses TRBV20-1 with TRBJ2-7, with no clear D. Germline-derived CDR1 and CDR2 are DFQATT and SNEGSKA (reference sequence). The germline V and J ends were trimmed by 3 bases and 2 bases, with 5 bases remaining between them. The CDR3 runs 11 residues. This CDR3 is CSASSTYEQYF. Written as DNA, the CDR3 is TGCAGTGCTAGTTCGACCTACGAGCAGTACTTC.

This clonotype was counted only a few times. The J gene is TRBJ2-7, the V gene TRBV7-2; 7 bases fit TRBD2. This CDR3 has 17 residues. The V gene end was trimmed by 5 bases and the J gene end by 0 bases; junction bases not matched to a gene: 13. Germline assignment: CDR1 SGHTA and CDR2 FQGNSA. As DNA, the CDR3 is TGTGCCAGCAGCGTAGTCCCTTGGGGAGGGAGCTCCTACGAGCAGTACGTC. Amino acids: CASSVVPWGGSSYEQYV.

V is TRBV19 and J is TRBJ1-6, with no clear D. The germline V and J ends were trimmed by 5 bases and 6 bases, with 8 bases remaining between them. Germline assignment: CDR1 LNHDA and CDR2 SQIVND (reference sequence). This CDR3 is 13 amino acids long. This chain's CDR3 is CASSGQSNSPLHF. CDR3 in DNA: TGTGCCAGTAGTGGCCAATCTAATTCACCCCTCCACTTT.

The J gene is TRBJ2-3, the V gene TRBV27; D may be TRBD1 (6 bases). The CDR3 runs to 15 residues. The germline V gene has CDR1 MNHEY and CDR2 SMNVEV (reference sequence). Trimming took 3 bases from V and 2 from J, leaving 12 bases between them. The DNA for the CDR3 is TGTGCCAGCAGTTTTCAAGGACAGTTCACAGATACGCAGTATTTT. This encodes CASSFQGQFTDTQYF.

The chain links TRBV7-2 to TRBJ2-7; perhaps D is TRBD1 or TRBD2 (5 bases each). The CDR3 is 13 amino acids. In germline, CDR1 is SGHTA, CDR2 FQGNSA. The V and J ends lost 1 base and 4 bases respectively, with 8 bases between them. CDR3 sequence reads: CASSLGWGYEQYF. DNA for the CDR3: TGTGCCAGCAGCTTAGGGTGGGGGTACGAGCAGTACTTC.